One sample yielded the 24 T cell receptor beta chains listed below, sequenced in a study of a mutant IDH1 vaccine in newly diagnosed glioma. Measured with immunoSEQ multiplex PCR; TCRdb has only the in-frame clones, and not every one. The table lists 45,000 to 60,000 clones, around 80% of them singletons, with roughly 5.6% in the top ten. Antigens of these TCRs are unknown. Regarding time point: week 5, during vaccination. Every vaccine dose comprised 300 ug of mutant IDH1 20-mer peptide plus topical imiquimod. The sequences come from PBMCs, collected from a glioma patient whose treatment included an IDH1 peptide vaccine. All receptors derive from a man aged 50 to 60 with glioma.

The chain is built from TRBV9 and TRBJ1-4; TRBD1 is a possible D gene (5 bases). The germline CDR1 and CDR2 sequences are SGDLS and YYNGEE. V was pared by 3 bases and J by 8 bases, with 23 bases between. This CDR3 has 17 residues. In nucleotides, the CDR3 is TGTGCCAGCAGCGACACGGGACCGACTTCGATGGGCGAAAAACTGTTTTTT. Protein product: CASSDTGPTSMGEKLFF.

This clone was seen more than once but under ten times. This chain joins TRBV9 and TRBJ2-5; 10 bases line up with TRBD2. The CDR3 consists of 15 residues. V lost 0 bases and J lost 4; bases outside the gene matches: 3. The germline V gene encodes CDR1 SGDLS and CDR2 YYNGEE. The CDR3 loop is CASSVERGGVETQYF. CDR3 in DNA: TGTGCCAGCAGCGTAGAGCGGGGGGGCGTAGAGACCCAGTACTTC.

The chain has TRBV7-9 and TRBJ2-5; D is uncertain. Germline lookup yields CDR1 SEHNR and CDR2 FQNEAQ (reference sequence). The V gene lost 0 bases and the J gene lost 5 bases, with 7 bases spanning the gap. CDR3 size: 13 residues. CDR3 in amino acids: CASSLASLETQYF. In nucleotides, the CDR3 is TGTGCCAGCAGCTTAGCCAGCTTGGAGACCCAGTACTTC. Full variable domain (outside the CDR3, taken from reference TRBV7-9 and TRBJ2-5): DTGVSQNPRHKITKRGQNVTFRCDPISEHNRLYWYRQTLGQGPEFLTYFQNEAQLEKSRLLSDRFSAERPKGSFSTLEIQRTEQGDSAMYLCASSLASLETQYFGPGTRLLVL.

The chain recombines TRBV7-3 with TRBJ2-1; TRBD2 matches at 10 bases. The CDR3 contains 16 residues. Germline V gene data show CDR1 as SGHTA and CDR2 as FQGTGA. V shed 1 base, J shed 8 bases, and the junction held 8 bases outside the gene matches. The CDR3 DNA follows: TGTGCCAGCAGCTTAATCTCTAGCGGGGGTGTAGATGAGCAGTTCTTC. It specifies CASSLISSGGVDEQFF.

V usage is TRBV6-5 and J usage is TRBJ1-1; D is unclear. Trimming pared 5 bases from V and 5 bases from J, leaving 12 bases between. The germline V gene has CDR1 MNHEY and CDR2 SVGAGI. The CDR3 totals 13 residues. CDR3 loop: CASSPTWTTEAFF. The DNA for the CDR3 is TGTGCCAGCAGTCCAACCTGGACTACTGAAGCTTTCTTT.

This chain links TRBV9 with TRBJ1-6, with D hard to call. Germline CDR1 and CDR2: SGDLS and YYNGEE. This CDR3 is 14 amino acids long. Trimming left V 0 bases short and J 5 bases short, with 6 bases between. The CDR3 sequence is CASSVGTDNSPLHF. DNA of the CDR3: TGTGCCAGCAGCGTAGGGACGGATAATTCACCCCTCCACTTT.

This chain connects TRBV19 to TRBJ1-5; a weak D match, TRBD1 (5 bases). The CDR3 spans 16 residues. With 6 bases removed from V and 0 bases from J, the gap between germline ends came to 15 bases. Germline loops: CDR1 LNHDA, CDR2 SQIVND (reference sequence). This CDR3 is CASSLVGGNSNQPQHF. The CDR3 DNA follows: TGTGCCAGTAGCTTGGTGGGGGGAAATAGCAATCAGCCCCAGCATTTT.

The CDR3 nucleotides are TGTGCCATCAGTGACAGCGGGGGGTCCTACAATGAGCAGTTCTTC. Translation: CAISDSGGSYNEQFF. The chain is built from TRBV10-3 and TRBJ2-1, with 9 bases matching TRBD2. CDR1 ENHRY and CDR2 SYGVKD come from the germline V gene. This CDR3 comprises 15 residues. V was clipped by 3 bases and J by 1 base; unmatched bases: 1.

J is TRBJ1-3 and V is TRBV19; D uncertain. The CDR3 sequence is 18 residues long. The germline gives CDR1 LNHDA, CDR2 SQIVND (reference sequence). The V and J ends lost 0 bases and 0 bases respectively, with 15 bases between them. CDR3 nucleotides: TGTGCCAGTAGTATAGATCGAGCAGCTCTCAACTCTGGAAACACCATATATTTT. Translated: CASSIDRAALNSGNTIYF.

This sequence joins TRBV13 and TRBJ2-1; D uncertain. This CDR3 contains 13 residues. V was pared by 5 bases and J by 13 bases, with 18 bases between. Per the germline V gene, CDR1 is PRHDT and CDR2 is FYEKMQ (reference sequence). The CDR3 nucleotides are TGTGCCAGCAGCCCCGGCACCATTATCGGCCAGTTCTTC. Residues: CASSPGTIIGQFF.

The chain couples TRBV30 to TRBJ2-3; 10 positions agree with TRBD2. The CDR3 is 15 amino acids. Trimming took 1 base from V and 4 from J; bases not matched to a gene: 5. Germline CDR1 GTSNPN, CDR2 SVGIG (reference sequence). The CDR3, as DNA: TGTGCCTGGAGTGGGGAGCGGGGGGGCCCAGATACGCAGTATTTT. Translation gives CAWSGERGGPDTQYF.

V is TRBV10-2 and J is TRBJ1-2; D remains unclear. Trimming removed 3 bases at V and 8 bases at J, with 16 bases between. This CDR3 comprises 14 residues. CDR1 WSHSY and CDR2 SAAADI come from the germline V gene. The CDR3 sequence is CASSERNSPTGYTF. The CDR3 nucleotides read TGCGCCAGCAGTGAACGGAATTCTCCTACGGGCTACACCTTC.

The gene calls are TRBV11-3 and TRBJ2-1; D tentatively fits TRBD1 or TRBD2 (7 bases each). CDR3 length: 17 residues. Trimming removed 0 bases from V and 10 bases from J, with 22 bases in between. The germline V gene encodes CDR1 SGHNT and CDR2 YENEEA. CDR3 region: CASSLDSRTGRGGEQFF. Here the CDR3 DNA reads TGTGCCAGCAGCTTAGATAGTCGGACAGGTAGGGGAGGGGAGCAGTTCTTC.

The genes are TRBV7-9 and TRBJ2-7; TRBD1 aligns across 9 bases. The germline CDR1 and CDR2 sequences are SEHNR and FQNEAQ (reference sequence). The CDR3 covers 14 residues. With V trimmed by 3 bases and J by 1 base, 1 base remained unmatched. The CDR3 reads CASSLGTGSYEQYF. Written as DNA, the CDR3 is TGTGCCAGCAGCTTGGGGACAGGGTCCTACGAGCAGTACTTC.

The V and J genes are TRBV2 and TRBJ1-4, with 9 bases fitting TRBD1. The CDR3 loop spans 14 amino acids. CDR1 and CDR2 (germline): SNHLY, FYNNEI. J was trimmed by 8 bases and V by 7 bases; bases with no gene match: 8. The DNA of the CDR3 is TGTGCCAGCACTCCGGGACAGGGATGGGAAAAACTGTTTTTT. Protein product: CASTPGQGWEKLFF.

The V call is TRBV20-1, the J call TRBJ2-5; D is undetermined. Germline CDR1 and CDR2: DFQATT and SNEGSKA (reference sequence). The CDR3 is 9 residues long. Trimming left V 6 bases short and J 7 bases short, with 6 bases between. CDR3 nucleotides: TGCAGTGCCAAGGGGACCCAGTACTTC. Translation: CSAKGTQYF.

The count of this clone is one. The V gene is TRBV9, the J gene TRBJ2-1, with 10 nucleotides matching TRBD2. This CDR3 has 15 amino acids. With V trimmed by 1 base and J by 5 bases, 3 bases remained unmatched. CDR1 is SGDLS and CDR2 is YYNGEE in the germline V gene. CDR3 sequence reads: CASSVRSGGDNEQFF. DNA of the CDR3: TGTGCCAGCAGCGTAAGAAGCGGGGGGGACAATGAGCAGTTCTTC.

The chain joins TRBV19 to TRBJ1-2, with D unresolved. Trimming pared 4 bases from V and 1 base from J, leaving 7 bases between. Germline assignment: CDR1 LNHDA and CDR2 SQIVND (reference sequence). The CDR3 totals 13 residues. The CDR3 here is CASSTGVNYGYTF. CDR3 in DNA: TGTGCCAGTAGTACGGGAGTTAACTATGGCTACACCTTC.

The chain carries TRBV5-4 and TRBJ1-2; maybe TRBD1 (6 bases). Trimming stripped 4 bases from V and 4 bases from J, with 8 bases between. The CDR3 covers 12 residues. Germline CDR1 SGHNT, CDR2 YYREEE (reference sequence). CDR3 in amino acids: CASSVDSYGYTF. The CDR3 DNA reads TGTGCCAGCAGCGTGGACAGCTATGGCTACACCTTC.

CDR3 amino acids: CASSLQPGSNQPQHF. Here the CDR3 DNA reads TGTGCCAGCAGCTTACAACCCGGCAGCAATCAGCCCCAGCATTTT. The chain employs TRBV7-2 and TRBJ1-5, with D uncertain. V dropped 2 bases and J dropped 1 base, with 9 bases sitting between them. Germline assignment: CDR1 SGHTA and CDR2 FQGNSA. This CDR3 has 15 residues.

This chain links TRBV6-1 with TRBJ2-3; D is unclear. The CDR3 runs to 10 residues. Germline V gives CDR1 MNHNS, CDR2 SASEGT. V was trimmed by 9 bases and J by 5 bases, leaving 6 bases between them. The CDR3 here is CARYRDTQYF. DNA for the CDR3: TGTGCCAGATATCGAGATACGCAGTATTTT.

The chain is built from TRBV14 and TRBJ1-6, with D hard to call. V lost 7 bases and J lost 10, with 14 bases in between. This CDR3 comprises 13 residues. Germline V gene lookup returns CDR1 SGHDN and CDR2 FVKESK. This CDR3 reads CASTRVDGSPLHF. CDR3 DNA sequence: TGTGCCAGCACCCGGGTAGATGGCTCACCCCTCCACTTT. Filled out from reference TRBV14 and TRBJ1-6, the complete variable domain reads EAGVTQFPSHSVIEKGQTVTLRCDPISGHDNLYWYRRVMGKEIKFLLHFVKESKQDESGMPNNRFLAERTGGTYSTLKVQPAELEDSGVYFCASTRVDGSPLHFGNGTRLTVT.

The chain uses TRBV6-5 and TRBJ1-3, with D maybe TRBD1 (5 bases). The CDR3 consists of 15 residues. The germline V gene encodes CDR1 MNHEY and CDR2 SVGAGI. V was clipped by 4 bases and J by 2 bases, with 12 bases between them. CDR3 in DNA: TGTGCCAGCAGTTGGGGCAGGTTTCCTGGAAACACCATATATTTT. It encodes CASSWGRFPGNTIYF.

The chain employs TRBV15 and TRBJ1-5; TRBD1 agrees at 9 bases. J was trimmed by 11 bases and V by 3 bases; bases with no gene match: 14. The germline V gene has CDR1 LNHNV and CDR2 YYDKDF (reference sequence). This CDR3 has 16 residues. CDR3 DNA sequence: TGTGCCACCAGCAGCGGTGGGACAGGGAATTTCCGAGCCCAGCATTTT. Translated, it gives CATSSGGTGNFRAQHF. The whole variable domain, filled in from reference TRBV15 and TRBJ1-5, reads DAMVIQNPRYQVTQFGKPVTLSCSQTLNHNVMYWYQQKSSQAPKLLFHYYDKDFNNEADTPDNFQSRRPNTSFCFLDIRSPGLGDTAMYLCATSSGGTGNFRAQHFGDGTRLSIL.